The 12 T cell receptor beta chains presented below share a single source sample, sequenced in a study of post-analysis software for immune sequencing data. Tagging with unique molecular identifiers was a feature of the TCR beta cDNA libraries. TCRdb reprocessed the PCR reads via MiXCR and lists one record per CDR3 protein. The profile shows about 400,000 distinct CDR3 sequences, about a third of them singletons. Whole-study results and caveats: Five TRBV segments, including TRBV5-6, TRBV5-1 and TRBV20-1, were more frequent in patients than controls.

The antigens of these receptors remain unknown. Sequenced input: blood. Receptor source: a girl between 5 and 17 years old with multiple sclerosis.

V is TRBV3-1 and J is TRBJ2-1; tentative D call: TRBD1 (6 bases). The V end lost 3 bases, the J end lost 5 bases, and 11 bases lay between the germline ends. The CDR3 spans 14 residues. The V gene's germline CDR1 is LGHDT and CDR2 YNNKEL (reference sequence). The CDR3, as DNA: TGTGCCAGCAGCCAGAATTACAGGGACAATGAGCAGTTCTTC. Protein: CASSQNYRDNEQFF.

This clonotype was observed at least ten times. The chain recombines TRBV20-1 with TRBJ2-7, with no clear D. The CDR3 is 11 amino acids. Germline CDR1 and CDR2: DFQATT and SNEGSKA (reference sequence). Trimming took off 5 bases at V and 6 bases at J, with 11 bases between the two ends. Here the CDR3 DNA reads TGCAGTGCTTATGATACCCGCGAGCAGTACTTC. Amino acid sequence: CSAYDTREQYF.

The chain has TRBV7-8 and TRBJ2-5, with D tentatively TRBD1 (5 bases). With the DNA end fitting TRBJ2-7 better, the J assignment may be wrong. The CDR3 runs to 12 residues. CDR1 is SGHVS and CDR2 is FQNEAQ in the germline V gene. CDR3 amino acids: CASGANSYEQYF. The CDR3 nucleotides are TGTGCCAGCGGGGCCAACTCCTACGAGCAGTACTTC.

The chain joins TRBV20-1 to TRBJ1-1; D remains ambiguous. The germline V and J ends were trimmed by 1 base and 10 bases, with 10 bases remaining between them. The germline gives CDR1 DFQATT, CDR2 SNEGSKA (reference sequence). This CDR3 has 11 residues. Here the CDR3 reads CSARGARGAFF. DNA for the CDR3: TGCAGTGCTAGAGGGGCCCGGGGAGCTTTCTTT.

This clonotype showed up many times. V and J are TRBV29-1 and TRBJ1-2; TRBD1 aligns across 10 bases. This CDR3 has 14 residues. V shed 8 bases and J 7 bases; nucleotides not matched to a gene: 13. Germline CDR1 SQVTM, CDR2 ANQGSEA. The chain's CDR3 is CSSLGGQGLRGYTF. The CDR3 bases are TGCAGCTCCCTAGGGGGACAGGGGCTTCGTGGCTACACCTTC.

This clonotype turned up a few times. The chain is built from TRBV3-1 and TRBJ2-7, with D unresolved. The CDR3 totals 15 residues. Looked up from germline, CDR1 is LGHDT and CDR2 is YNNKEL (reference sequence). Trimming left V 0 bases short and J 2 bases short, with 11 bases between. In DNA, the CDR3 is TGTGCCAGCAGCCAAGAGTTTGCAGCGCCCTACGAGCAGTACTTC. Translating it yields CASSQEFAAPYEQYF.

The chain joins TRBV2 to TRBJ1-2; 9 bases fit TRBD1. The CDR3 has 15 amino acids. Trimming took 10 bases from V and 4 from J; bases not matched to a gene: 13. Germline loops: CDR1 SNHLY, CDR2 FYNNEI. CDR3 bases: TGTGCCATTTCGTTACGCGGGACAGGGCCCTATGGCTACACCTTC. Its translation is CAISLRGTGPYGYTF. The full variable domain, completed using reference TRBV2 and TRBJ1-2, is EPEVTQTPSHQVTQMGQEVILRCVPISNHLYFYWYRQILGQKVEFLVSFYNNEISEKSEIFDDQFSVERPDGSNFTLKIRSTKLEDSAMYFCAISLRGTGPYGYTFGSGTRLTVV.

The chain links TRBV5-1 to TRBJ1-1, with 7 bases matching TRBD1. Germline loops: CDR1 SGHRS, CDR2 YFSETQ. V lost 2 bases, J lost 6 bases, and 4 bases stayed unmatched. This CDR3 region has 13 residues. The CDR3 region has the DNA TGCGCCAGCAGCTTCACAGGGGAGGCTGAAGCTTTCTTT. Protein product: CASSFTGEAEAFF.

This clonotype was seen more than once but under ten times. The chain recombines TRBV6-2 or TRBV6-3 with TRBJ2-3, with D uncertain. This CDR3 has 16 residues. Germline CDR1 MNHEY, CDR2 SVGEGT. The germline V and J ends were trimmed by 2 bases and 1 base, with 13 bases remaining between them. The CDR3 region is CASSYHRVVGTDTQYF. The CDR3 DNA follows: TGTGCCAGCAGTTACCACCGAGTTGTTGGCACAGATACGCAGTATTTT.

The gene calls are TRBV11-2 and TRBJ2-5; 7 nucleotides align to TRBD2. The CDR3 has 17 residues. Germline assignment: CDR1 SGHAT and CDR2 FQNNGV. The V segment lost 0 bases and the J segment 2 bases; nucleotides outside the gene matches: 9. This CDR3 reads CASSLDGLVTPQETQYF. The DNA of the CDR3 is TGTGCCAGCAGCTTAGATGGACTAGTGACCCCACAAGAGACCCAGTACTTC.

The V gene is TRBV7-9, the J gene TRBJ2-1; D uncertain. Trimming stripped 1 base from V and 2 bases from J, with 9 bases between. The CDR3 totals 15 residues. Germline CDR1 SEHNR, CDR2 FQNEAQ (reference sequence). The CDR3 bases are TGTGCCAGCAGCTTAGAGGATTCACCCTACAATGAGCAGTTCTTC. As protein: CASSLEDSPYNEQFF.

This chain joins TRBV28 and TRBJ1-5; D gene unclear. Trimming took 4 bases from V and 3 from J, leaving 10 bases between them. The CDR3 is made up of 14 amino acids. The germline V gene encodes CDR1 MDHEN and CDR2 SYDVKM. CDR3 sequence reads: CASSSGRSNQPQHF. In DNA form, the CDR3 reads TGTGCCAGCAGTTCAGGACGATCCAATCAGCCCCAGCATTTT.